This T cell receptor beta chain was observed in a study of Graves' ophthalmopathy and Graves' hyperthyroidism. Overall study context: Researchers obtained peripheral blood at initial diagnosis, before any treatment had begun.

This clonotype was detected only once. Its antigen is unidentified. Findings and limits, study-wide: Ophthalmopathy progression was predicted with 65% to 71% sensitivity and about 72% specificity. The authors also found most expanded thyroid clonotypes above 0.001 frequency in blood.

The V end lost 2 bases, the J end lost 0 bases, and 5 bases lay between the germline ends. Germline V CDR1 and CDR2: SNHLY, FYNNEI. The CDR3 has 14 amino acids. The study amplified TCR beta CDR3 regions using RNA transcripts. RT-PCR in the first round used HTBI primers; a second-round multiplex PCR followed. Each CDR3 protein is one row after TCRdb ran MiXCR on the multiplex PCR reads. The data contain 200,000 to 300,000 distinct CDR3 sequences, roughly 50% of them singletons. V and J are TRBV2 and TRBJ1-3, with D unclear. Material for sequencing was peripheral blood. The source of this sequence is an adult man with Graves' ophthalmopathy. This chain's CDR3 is CASSEIVSGNTIYF. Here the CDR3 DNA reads TGTGCCAGCAGTGAAATAGTCTCTGGAAACACCATATATTTT.